The 26 T cell receptor beta chains below come from one sample, sequenced in a study of T-cell memory formation after mild COVID-19. TCRdb called the 5' RACE reads again in MiXCR, with one record for every CDR3 protein. The data contain around 250,000 distinct CDR3 sequences, approximately 15% of them singletons. Sequencing was performed on PBMCs or a T cell subset sorted from them (not recorded which). These receptors were taken from a man aged 18 to 29 who had mild COVID-19 (a few samples of this study predate the infection). Cell type and time point are not known.

The chain uses TRBV7-9 and TRBJ2-7, with 9 bases that match TRBD1. Per the germline V gene, CDR1 is SEHNR and CDR2 is FQNEAQ (reference sequence). V shed 7 bases and J 3 bases; nucleotides not matched to a gene: 7. The CDR3 runs to 14 residues. For the CDR3, the DNA is TGTGCCAGCACCTCTCCGGACAGGGGCTACGAGCAGTACTTC. This gives the protein CASTSPDRGYEQYF.

This clonotype was detected many times. This chain uses TRBV5-1 with TRBJ2-2, with a tentative D call TRBD2 (7 bases). The germline gives CDR1 SGHRS, CDR2 YFSETQ. V lost 5 bases and J lost 3, with 11 bases in between. This CDR3 contains 14 residues. CDR3 loop: CASRGGADTGELFF. The CDR3 nucleotides are TGCGCCAGCAGAGGGGGGGCGGACACCGGGGAGCTGTTTTTT.

This clonotype showed up just a few times. The chain couples TRBV7-3 to TRBJ2-1, with TRBD2 as a possible D gene (5 bases). With 1 base removed from V and 7 bases from J, the gap between germline ends came to 17 bases. This CDR3 has 16 residues. Germline CDR1 reads SGHTA; CDR2 reads FQGTGA. The CDR3 loop is CASSLRERTEYNEQFF. In DNA, the CDR3 is TGTGCCAGCAGCTTAAGGGAGCGGACTGAGTATAATGAGCAGTTCTTC.

This clonotype occurred a few times. The chain employs TRBV5-1 and TRBJ2-1; possible D gene TRBD1, 6 bases. CDR1 and CDR2 from the germline V gene are SGHRS and YFSETQ. CDR3 length: 12 amino acids. Trimming shortened V by 0 bases and J by 9 bases, and 7 bases separated the two germline ends. The CDR3 spells CASSLEGGEQFF. The CDR3 bases are TGCGCCAGCAGCTTGGAAGGGGGTGAGCAGTTCTTC.

Many counts were recorded for this clonotype. The CDR3 region has the DNA TGTGCCAGCAGTTTAGGGCAGACCTACGAGCAGTACGTC. This translates into CASSLGQTYEQYV. The chain links TRBV28 to TRBJ2-7; D is unclear. The length of the CDR3 is 13 residues. Germline V gene data show CDR1 as MDHEN and CDR2 as SYDVKM. Trimming took off 2 bases at V and 2 bases at J, with 7 bases between the two ends.

This clonotype was picked up one time. The chain carries TRBV15 and TRBJ2-5; perhaps TRBD2 as D (5 bases). The CDR3 runs 14 residues. The germline V gene has CDR1 LNHNV and CDR2 YYDKDF (reference sequence). Trimming left V 0 bases short and J 5 bases short, with 10 bases between. CDR3 in amino acids: CATSRDSSYETQYF. The CDR3 nucleotides are TGTGCCACCAGCAGAGATTCTAGCTATGAGACCCAGTACTTC.

V gene TRBV6-6 combines with J gene TRBJ1-6; a weak D match, TRBD1 (5 bases). Germline V gene sequence: CDR1 MNHNY, CDR2 SVGAGI (reference sequence). CDR3 length: 16 residues. With 2 bases removed from V and 7 bases from J, the gap between germline ends came to 15 bases. The CDR3 protein is CASSYGRGRANSPLHF. CDR3 bases: TGTGCCAGCAGTTACGGAAGGGGACGCGCGAATTCACCCCTCCACTTT.

The CDR3 nucleotides read TGCAGTGCTAGTATCCCACGGGGGAGCCGGGGGGGCACAGATACGCAGTATTTT. It translates to CSASIPRGSRGGTDTQYF. This chain connects TRBV20-1 to TRBJ2-3; 7 nucleotides align to TRBD2. CDR3 length: 18 amino acids. V lost 3 bases to trimming and J lost 1 base; unmatched junction nucleotides: 16. From germline, CDR1 is DFQATT and CDR2 SNEGSKA (reference sequence).

J is TRBJ2-7 and V is TRBV6-5; weak D call: TRBD1 (6 bases). The CDR3 covers 14 residues. The germline gives CDR1 MNHEY, CDR2 SVGAGI. The V gene lost 0 bases and the J gene lost 2 bases, with 8 bases spanning the gap. The CDR3 is CASSYSGAAYEQYF. CDR3 sequence (DNA): TGTGCCAGCAGTTACTCGGGGGCCGCCTACGAGCAGTACTTC.

The chain uses TRBV5-1 and TRBJ2-2; 9 positions match TRBD1. There are 16 residues in the CDR3. V trimming: 0 bases; J trimming: 5 bases; junction bases outside the gene matches: 5. Germline V CDR1 and CDR2: SGHRS, YFSETQ. CDR3 in amino acids: CASSLAGQGITGELFF. The CDR3 region has the DNA TGCGCCAGCAGCTTGGCCGGACAGGGGATAACCGGGGAGCTGTTTTTT.

This sequence joins TRBV12-3 or TRBV12-4 and TRBJ1-2, with a possible D match to TRBD1 (6 bases). V lost 5 bases and J lost 0, with 10 bases in between. The CDR3 consists of 14 residues. Here the CDR3 DNA reads TGTGCCAGCAGTCCAGGGACAACTAACTATGGCTACACCTTC. Translation: CASSPGTTNYGYTF.

The table lists this clonotype with many counts. A junction end diverges from the germline sequence, so it may reflect a read error. The chain is built from TRBV28 and TRBJ1-2; no definite D call. The germline CDR1 and CDR2 sequences are MDHEN and SYDVKM. CDR3 size: 12 residues. In DNA, the CDR3 is TGTGCCAGCAGCTTATCGGGCTATGGCTACACCTTC. This sequence encodes CASSLSGYGYTF.

The chain is built from TRBV5-1 and TRBJ1-6, with 12 bases identical to TRBD1. Germline V lookup: CDR1 SGHRS, CDR2 YFSETQ. CDR3 length: 15 amino acids. The V segment lost 4 bases and the J segment 10 bases; nucleotides outside the gene matches: 6. The CDR3 reads CASSQGQGAVSPLHF. In DNA form, the CDR3 reads TGCGCCAGCAGCCAGGGACAGGGGGCAGTCTCACCCCTCCACTTT.

This chain uses TRBV12-3 or TRBV12-4 with TRBJ1-1; the D is unclear. The germline V and J ends were trimmed by 6 bases and 0 bases, with 8 bases remaining between them. This CDR3 has 13 residues. The CDR3 nucleotides are TGTGCCAGCAGAGACATTCTGAACACTGAAGCTTTCTTT. Translation: CASRDILNTEAFF.

This clonotype came up a few times. The chain employs TRBV5-6 and TRBJ1-2; maybe TRBD1 (5 bases). The CDR3 has 14 amino acids. Trimming shortened V by 2 bases and J by 2 bases, and 10 bases separated the two germline ends. Germline V gene sequence: CDR1 SGHDT, CDR2 YYEEEE. This chain's CDR3 is CASSLRGRNYGYTF. As DNA, the CDR3 is TGTGCCAGCAGCTTAAGGGGACGGAACTATGGCTACACCTTC.

The sample holds a few counts of this clonotype. This chain links TRBV25-1 with TRBJ2-1; 10 bases align to TRBD2. Trimming cost V 6 bases and J 3 bases; bases outside gene matches: 2. The CDR3 length is 14 residues. Germline V gene lookup returns CDR1 MGHDK and CDR2 SYGVNS. The CDR3 region has the DNA TGTGCCAGCAGACTAGCGGGGAACTACAATGAGCAGTTCTTC. It yields the protein CASRLAGNYNEQFF.

Only a few counts were recorded for this clonotype. The CDR3 protein is CASRGTGSYNSPLHF. In nucleotides, the CDR3 is TGTGCCAGCAGGGGGACAGGATCCTATAATTCACCCCTCCACTTT. This chain joins TRBV12-3 or TRBV12-4 and TRBJ1-6; TRBD1 matches 8 bases. Trimming removed 6 bases from V and 1 base from J; junction bases left unmatched: 2. The CDR3 consists of 15 residues.

At least ten counts were recorded for this clonotype. The chain uses TRBV6-6 and TRBJ2-7, with D perhaps assigned TRBD1 or TRBD2 (5 bases each). The V gene lost 2 bases and the J gene lost 6 bases, with 20 bases spanning the gap. Germline CDR1 and CDR2: MNHNY and SVGAGI (reference sequence). CDR3 size: 16 residues. CDR3 amino acids: CASSYHYFGTVPEQYV. The CDR3, as DNA: TGTGCCAGCAGTTACCACTACTTTGGGACGGTTCCCGAGCAGTACGTC.

In this sample, this clonotype turned up a few times. The chain uses TRBV4-1 and TRBJ2-3; 8 bases are shared with TRBD2. Per the germline V gene, CDR1 is MGHRA and CDR2 is YSYEKL. This CDR3 contains 17 residues. V dropped 0 bases and J dropped 6; count of bases not matched to a gene: 11. The CDR3 DNA reads TGCGCCAGCAGCCAAGATATACCGGGGACTAGGTTGGATACGCAGTATTTT. As protein: CASSQDIPGTRLDTQYF.

In its sample, this clonotype was seen a few times. This chain uses TRBV6-2 or TRBV6-3 with TRBJ2-7; D is possibly TRBD1 (6 bases). This CDR3 spans 12 amino acids. V dropped 5 bases and J dropped 8 bases, with 13 bases sitting between them. Germline assignment: CDR1 MNHEY and CDR2 SVGEGT. DNA of the CDR3: TGTGCCAGCAGTGGCGACAGGAGGAAGCAGTACGTC. Translated, it gives CASSGDRRKQYV.

The chain combines TRBV20-1 with TRBJ1-1, with a tentative D call TRBD1 (5 bases). The CDR3 extends over 13 amino acids. Germline V gene data show CDR1 as DFQATT and CDR2 as SNEGSKA (reference sequence). Between the trimmed V and J ends, which lost 8 bases and 2 bases, there was a span of 15 bases. CDR3 nucleotide sequence: TGCAGTCCCATGGGGACGGCAAACACTGAAGCTTTCTTT. Translation: CSPMGTANTEAFF.

This clonotype was found a few times. This rearrangement joins TRBV7-2 to TRBJ2-7, with a tentative D call TRBD2 (6 bases). Germline V CDR1 and CDR2: SGHTA, FQGNSA. V was pared by 5 bases and J by 2 bases, with 16 bases between. The CDR3 runs to 15 residues. The DNA for the CDR3 is TGTGCCAGCAGCGTGGTCGGCGGGGAAACCTACGAGCAGTACTTC. This translates into CASSVVGGETYEQYF.

This chain uses TRBV6-6 with TRBJ2-5; TRBD1 agrees at 7 bases. This CDR3 is built from 14 residues. The germline V gene encodes CDR1 MNHNY and CDR2 SVGAGI (reference sequence). V gave up 2 bases and J gave up 10 bases; unmatched junction bases: 10. The CDR3 sequence is CASSYRTGEEVQYF. The DNA of the CDR3 is TGTGCCAGCAGTTACCGCACAGGGGAAGAGGTCCAGTACTTC.

This clonotype was seen only a few times. This chain uses TRBV9 with TRBJ2-1; D not certain. Germline CDR1 is SGDLS and CDR2 is YYNGEE. Trimming removed 0 bases at V and 5 bases at J, with 9 bases between. The CDR3 has 14 amino acids. CDR3 DNA sequence: TGTGCCAGCAGCGTAGATTTGGTCAACAATGAGCAGTTCTTC. Its translation: CASSVDLVNNEQFF. Full variable domain (remainder filled in from reference TRBV9 and TRBJ2-1): DSGVTQTPKHLITATGQRVTLRCSPRSGDLSVYWYQQSLDQGLQFLIQYYNGEERAKGNILERFSAQQFPDLHSELNLSSLELGDSALYFCASSVDLVNNEQFFGPGTRLTVL.

The DNA of the CDR3 is TGTGCCAGCAGCCTCAGGGTCTCCTACGAGCAGTACTTC. Translating gives CASSLRVSYEQYF. The V and J genes are TRBV27 and TRBJ2-7; perhaps TRBD1 as D (5 bases). The CDR3 is made up of 13 amino acids. Germline values: CDR1 MNHEY, CDR2 SMNVEV (reference sequence). Trimming cost V 6 bases and J 0 bases, with 9 bases left between them.

This clonotype has only a few counts. The chain links TRBV2 to TRBJ2-7, with 8 bases that match TRBD1. V dropped 6 bases and J dropped 3; count of bases not matched to a gene: 7. CDR3 length: 14 amino acids. From germline, CDR1 is SNHLY and CDR2 FYNNEI. CDR3: CASRGGQGYYEQYV. DNA for the CDR3: TGTGCCAGCAGGGGCGGACAGGGTTACTACGAGCAGTACGTC.